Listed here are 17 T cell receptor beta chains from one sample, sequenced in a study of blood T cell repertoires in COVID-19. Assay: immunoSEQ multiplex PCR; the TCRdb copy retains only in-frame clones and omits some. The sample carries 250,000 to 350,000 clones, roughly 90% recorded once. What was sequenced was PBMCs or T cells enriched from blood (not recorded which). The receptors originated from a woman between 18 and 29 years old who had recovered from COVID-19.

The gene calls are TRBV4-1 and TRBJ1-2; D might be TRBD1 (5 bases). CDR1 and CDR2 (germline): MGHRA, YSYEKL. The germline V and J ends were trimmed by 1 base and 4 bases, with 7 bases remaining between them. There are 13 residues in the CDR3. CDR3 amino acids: CASSQAGVYGYTF. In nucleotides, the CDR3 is TGCGCCAGCAGCCAAGCGGGGGTCTATGGCTACACCTTC.

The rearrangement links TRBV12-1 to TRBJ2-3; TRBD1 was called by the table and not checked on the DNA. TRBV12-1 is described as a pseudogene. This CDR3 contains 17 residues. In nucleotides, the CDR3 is TGTGCCAGCAGCTTCACCCCCAGGGGGACACCGACAGATACGCAGTATTTT. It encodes CASSFTPRGTPTDTQYF.

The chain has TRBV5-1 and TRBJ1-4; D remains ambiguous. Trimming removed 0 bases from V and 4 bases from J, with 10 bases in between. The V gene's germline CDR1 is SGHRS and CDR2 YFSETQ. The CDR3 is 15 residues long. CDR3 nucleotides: TGCGCCAGCAGCTTGGCCGCGTCCCTTAATGAAAAACTGTTTTTT. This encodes CASSLAASLNEKLFF.

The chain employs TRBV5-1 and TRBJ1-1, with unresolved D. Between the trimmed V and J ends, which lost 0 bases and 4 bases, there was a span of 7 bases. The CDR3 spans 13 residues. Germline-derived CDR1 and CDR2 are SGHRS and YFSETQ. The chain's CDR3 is CASSLGPGTEAFF. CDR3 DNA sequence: TGCGCCAGCAGCTTGGGACCGGGCACTGAAGCTTTCTTT.

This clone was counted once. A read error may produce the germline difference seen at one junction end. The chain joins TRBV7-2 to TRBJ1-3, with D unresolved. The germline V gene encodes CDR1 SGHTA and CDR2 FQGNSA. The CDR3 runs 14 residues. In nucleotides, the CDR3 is TGTGCCAGCAGCTTAGAGCTGTTCGGGAATTCCCAGCTGTTT. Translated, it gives CASSLELFGNSQLF.

CDR3 DNA sequence: TGTGCCAGCAGCTTAGAACGCTACGCAGATACGCAGTATTTT. Amino acids: CASSLERYADTQYF. The V and J genes are TRBV11-2 and TRBJ2-3; D is unresolved. In germline, CDR1 is SGHAT, CDR2 FQNNGV. Between the trimmed V and J ends, which lost 0 bases and 4 bases, there was a span of 8 bases. The CDR3 loop spans 14 amino acids.

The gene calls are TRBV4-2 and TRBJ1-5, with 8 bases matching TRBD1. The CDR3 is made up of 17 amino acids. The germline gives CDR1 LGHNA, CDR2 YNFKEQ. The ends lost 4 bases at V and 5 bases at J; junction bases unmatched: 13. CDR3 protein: CASSPHAAGQDDQPQHF. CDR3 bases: TGTGCCAGCAGCCCCCACGCAGCGGGACAGGACGATCAGCCCCAGCATTTT.

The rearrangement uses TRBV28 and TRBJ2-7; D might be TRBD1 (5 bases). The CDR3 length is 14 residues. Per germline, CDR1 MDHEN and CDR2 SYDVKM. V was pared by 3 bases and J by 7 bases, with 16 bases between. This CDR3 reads CASSFSQGAEEQYF. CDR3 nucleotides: TGTGCCAGCAGTTTTAGTCAGGGTGCTGAAGAGCAGTACTTC. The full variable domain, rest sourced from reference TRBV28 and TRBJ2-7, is DVKVTQSSRYLVKRTGEKVFLECVQDMDHENMFWYRQDPGLGLRLIYFSYDVKMKEKGDIPEGYSVSREKKERFSLILESASTNQTSMYLCASSFSQGAEEQYFGPGTRLTVT.

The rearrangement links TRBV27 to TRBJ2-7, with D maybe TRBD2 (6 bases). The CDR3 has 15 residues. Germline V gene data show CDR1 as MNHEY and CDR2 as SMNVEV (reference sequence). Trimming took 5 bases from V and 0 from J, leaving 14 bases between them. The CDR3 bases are TGTGCCAGCAGTAGGCGGGACGTACCCTCCTACGAGCAGTACTTC. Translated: CASSRRDVPSYEQYF.

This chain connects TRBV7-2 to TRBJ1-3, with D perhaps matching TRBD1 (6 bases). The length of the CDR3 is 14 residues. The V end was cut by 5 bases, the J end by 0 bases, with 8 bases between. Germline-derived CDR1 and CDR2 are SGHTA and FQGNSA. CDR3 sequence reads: CASSATGSGNTIYF. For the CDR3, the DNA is TGTGCCAGCAGCGCGACAGGCTCTGGAAACACCATATATTTT.

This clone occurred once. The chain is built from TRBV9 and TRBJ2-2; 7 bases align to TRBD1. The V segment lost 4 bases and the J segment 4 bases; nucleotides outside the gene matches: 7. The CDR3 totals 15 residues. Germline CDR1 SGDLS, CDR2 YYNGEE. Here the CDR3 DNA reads TGTGCCAGCAGCCGCAGGGGGTCTAGCACCGGGGAGCTGTTTTTT. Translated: CASSRRGSSTGELFF.

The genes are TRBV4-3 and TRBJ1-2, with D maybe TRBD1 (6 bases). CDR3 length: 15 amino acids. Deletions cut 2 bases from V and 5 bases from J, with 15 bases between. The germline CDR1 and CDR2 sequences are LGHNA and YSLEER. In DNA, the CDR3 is TGCGCCAGCAGCCAAACCTGGGACATTAAATATGGCTACACCTTC. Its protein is CASSQTWDIKYGYTF.

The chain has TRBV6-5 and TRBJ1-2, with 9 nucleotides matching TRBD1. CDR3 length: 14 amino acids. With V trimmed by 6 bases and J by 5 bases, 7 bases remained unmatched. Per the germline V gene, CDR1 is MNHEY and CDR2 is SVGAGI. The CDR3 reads CASSRDRGGYGYTF. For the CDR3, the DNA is TGTGCCAGCAGCCGAGACAGGGGGGGATATGGCTACACCTTC.

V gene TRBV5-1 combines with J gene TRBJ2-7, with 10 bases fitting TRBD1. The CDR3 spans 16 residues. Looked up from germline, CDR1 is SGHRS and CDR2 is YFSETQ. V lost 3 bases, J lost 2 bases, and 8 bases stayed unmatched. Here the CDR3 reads CASSSTGGFFTYEQYF. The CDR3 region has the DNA TGCGCCAGCAGCTCGACAGGGGGCTTTTTTACCTACGAGCAGTACTTC.

As DNA, the CDR3 is TGTGCCAGCAGCTTGTTAGGACAGTCCTACAATGAGCAGTTCTTC. Translating it yields CASSLLGQSYNEQFF. This chain connects TRBV5-4 to TRBJ2-1; possibly TRBD1 for D (6 bases). Germline-derived CDR1 and CDR2 are SGHNT and YYREEE (reference sequence). Trimming took off 1 base at V and 1 base at J, with 9 bases between the two ends. This CDR3 contains 15 residues.

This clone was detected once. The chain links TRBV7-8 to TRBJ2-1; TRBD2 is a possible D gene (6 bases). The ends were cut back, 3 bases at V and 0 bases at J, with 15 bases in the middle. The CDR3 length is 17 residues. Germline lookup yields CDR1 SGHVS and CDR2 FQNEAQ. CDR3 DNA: TGTGCCAGCAGCTTGTCCTTAGCGGTTCCCTCCTACAATGAGCAGTTCTTC. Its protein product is CASSLSLAVPSYNEQFF. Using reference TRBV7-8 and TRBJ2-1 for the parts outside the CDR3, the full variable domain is GAGVSQSPRYKVAKRGQDVALRCDPISGHVSLFWYQQALGQGPEFLTYFQNEAQLDKSGLPSDRFFAERPEGSVSTLKIQRTQQEDSAVYLCASSLSLAVPSYNEQFFGPGTRLTVL.

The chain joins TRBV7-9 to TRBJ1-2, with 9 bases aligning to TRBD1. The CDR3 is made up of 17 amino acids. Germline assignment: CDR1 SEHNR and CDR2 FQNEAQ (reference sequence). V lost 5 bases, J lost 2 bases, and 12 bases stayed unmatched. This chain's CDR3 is CASSARDRAGLNYGYTF. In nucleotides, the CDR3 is TGTGCCAGCAGCGCCCGGGACAGGGCAGGACTAAACTATGGCTACACCTTC.